This T cell receptor (beta chain) was observed in a study of T cells after yellow fever vaccination. TCRdb reanalysed the 5' RACE reads using MiXCR and keeps one entry per CDR3 protein. The sample consists of a few hundred thousand distinct CDR3 sequences, around 7% of them appearing once. This clonotype was recorded a few times. The germline V gene has CDR1 SGHRS and CDR2 YFSETQ. The trim removed 4 bases at V and 6 bases at J, leaving 7 bases unmatched. The CDR3 loop spans 15 amino acids. The sequence came from a man between 18 and 35 years old who received the YFV17D yellow fever vaccine. The genes are TRBV5-1 and TRBJ2-1, with TRBD2 identical over 10 bases. The sample was PBMCs, taken roughly 45 days after the first yellow fever vaccination. The CDR3 sequence is CASSTPSGGINEQFF. CDR3 DNA sequence: TGCGCCAGCAGCACCCCTAGCGGGGGCATCAATGAGCAGTTCTTC.